This TCR beta chain comes out of a study of radiation and T cells in renal cell carcinoma. Losses at the gene ends were 4 bases for V and 8 bases for J; bases not matched to a gene: 5. The CDR3 consists of 13 residues. Germline CDR1 SGHRS, CDR2 YFSETQ. The time point here: baseline pretreatment blood. Treatment noted: 15 Gy SBRT to primary tumor, nephrectomy 4 weeks later. Note on this clone: Its antigen is not known.

Using immunoSEQ multiplex PCR, the repertoire was profiled, and TCRdb retains in-frame clones only, with some absent. The table has about 150,000 clones, 88% seen once. Findings of the study overall: In blood, top tumor clones expanded by 2 weeks, shrinking by 4.

The sequencing used blood, collected from a patient whose treatment included radiotherapy and nephrectomy. This TCR was sampled from a woman between 65 and 79 years old with renal cell carcinoma. The chain joins TRBV5-1 to TRBJ2-1, with TRBD1 identical over 8 bases. The CDR3 loop reads CASSTGQGYEQFF. The CDR3 DNA sequence: TGCGCCAGCAGCACCGGACAGGGCTATGAGCAGTTCTTC.